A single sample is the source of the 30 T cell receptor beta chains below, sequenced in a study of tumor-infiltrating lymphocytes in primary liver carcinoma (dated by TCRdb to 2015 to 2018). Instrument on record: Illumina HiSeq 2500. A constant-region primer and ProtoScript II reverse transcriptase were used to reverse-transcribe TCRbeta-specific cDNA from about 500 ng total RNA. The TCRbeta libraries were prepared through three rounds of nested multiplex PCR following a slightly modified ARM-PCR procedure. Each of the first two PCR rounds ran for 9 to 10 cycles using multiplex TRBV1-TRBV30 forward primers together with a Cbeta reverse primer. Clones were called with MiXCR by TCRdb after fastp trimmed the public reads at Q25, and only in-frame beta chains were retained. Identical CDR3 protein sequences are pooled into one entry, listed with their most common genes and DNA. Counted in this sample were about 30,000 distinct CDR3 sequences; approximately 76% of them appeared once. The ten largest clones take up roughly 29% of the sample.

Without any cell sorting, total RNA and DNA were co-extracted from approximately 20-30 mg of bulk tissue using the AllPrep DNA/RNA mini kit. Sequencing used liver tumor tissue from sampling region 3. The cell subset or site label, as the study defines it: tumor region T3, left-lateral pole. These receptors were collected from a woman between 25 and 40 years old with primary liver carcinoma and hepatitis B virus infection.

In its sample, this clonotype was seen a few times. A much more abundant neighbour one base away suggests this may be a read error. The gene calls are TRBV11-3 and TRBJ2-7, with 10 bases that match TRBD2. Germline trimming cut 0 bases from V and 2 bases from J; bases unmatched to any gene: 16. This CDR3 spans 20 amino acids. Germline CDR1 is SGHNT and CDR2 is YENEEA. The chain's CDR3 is CASSLEASGRRLRTTYEQYF. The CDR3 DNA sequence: TGTGCCAGCAGCTTAGAAGCTAGCGGGAGACGTCTTCGGACAACCTACGAGCAGTACTTC.

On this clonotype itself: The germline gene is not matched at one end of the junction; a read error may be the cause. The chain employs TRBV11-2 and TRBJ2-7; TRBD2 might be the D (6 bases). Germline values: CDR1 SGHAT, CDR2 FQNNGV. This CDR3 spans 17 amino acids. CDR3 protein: CVSCITGGDSWTYEQYF. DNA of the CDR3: TGTGTCAGCTGTATCACAGGAGGGGACTCTTGGACCTACGAGCAGTACTTC.

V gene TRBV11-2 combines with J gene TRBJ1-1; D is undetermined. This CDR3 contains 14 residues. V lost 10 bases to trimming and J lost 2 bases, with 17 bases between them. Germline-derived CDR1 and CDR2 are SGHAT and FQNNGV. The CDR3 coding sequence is TGTGCCAACAACTTATCCGGGGTAAACACTGAAGCTTTCTTT. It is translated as CANNLSGVNTEAFF.

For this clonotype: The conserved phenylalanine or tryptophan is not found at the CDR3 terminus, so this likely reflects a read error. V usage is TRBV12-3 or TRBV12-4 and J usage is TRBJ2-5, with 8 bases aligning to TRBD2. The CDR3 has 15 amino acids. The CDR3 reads CASTLAGFPRETQYS. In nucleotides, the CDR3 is TGTGCCAGCACTTTAGCGGGATTTCCCAGGGAGACCCAGTACTCC.

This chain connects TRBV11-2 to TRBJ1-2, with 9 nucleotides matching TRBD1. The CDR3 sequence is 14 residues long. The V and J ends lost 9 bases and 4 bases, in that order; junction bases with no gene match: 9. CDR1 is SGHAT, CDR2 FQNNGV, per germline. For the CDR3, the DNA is TGTGCCAGGGGCACAGGGGGCATAATCTATGGCTACACCTTC. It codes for CARGTGGIIYGYTF.

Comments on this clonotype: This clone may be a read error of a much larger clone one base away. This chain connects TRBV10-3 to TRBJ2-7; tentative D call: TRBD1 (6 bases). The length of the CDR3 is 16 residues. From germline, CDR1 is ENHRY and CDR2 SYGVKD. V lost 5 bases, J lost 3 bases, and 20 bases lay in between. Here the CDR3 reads CAISPASGTRIYEQYF. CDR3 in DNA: TGTGCCATCAGTCCCGCCTCCGGGACAAGAATCTACGAGCAGTACTTC.

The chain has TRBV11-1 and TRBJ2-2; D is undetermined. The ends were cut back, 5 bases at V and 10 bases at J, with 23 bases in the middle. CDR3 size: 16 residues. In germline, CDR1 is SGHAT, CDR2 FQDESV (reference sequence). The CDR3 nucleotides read TGTGCCAGCAGCAGGGTTATGGCAAGAGTGTCCGTGGAGCTGTTTTTT. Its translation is CASSRVMARVSVELFF.

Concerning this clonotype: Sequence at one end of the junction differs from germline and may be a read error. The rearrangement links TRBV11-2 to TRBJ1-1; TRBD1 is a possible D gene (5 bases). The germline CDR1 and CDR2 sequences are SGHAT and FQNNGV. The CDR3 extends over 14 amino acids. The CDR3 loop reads CASGLSGANTEAFF. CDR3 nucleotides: TGTGCCAGCGGCTTATCCGGGGCGAACACTGAAGCTTTCTTC.

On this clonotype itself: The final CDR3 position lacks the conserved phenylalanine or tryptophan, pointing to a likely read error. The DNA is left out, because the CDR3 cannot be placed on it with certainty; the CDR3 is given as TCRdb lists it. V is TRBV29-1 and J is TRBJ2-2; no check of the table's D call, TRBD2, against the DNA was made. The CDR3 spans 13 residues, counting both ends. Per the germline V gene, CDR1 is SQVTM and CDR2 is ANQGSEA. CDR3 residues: CSVALAPAGELFY.

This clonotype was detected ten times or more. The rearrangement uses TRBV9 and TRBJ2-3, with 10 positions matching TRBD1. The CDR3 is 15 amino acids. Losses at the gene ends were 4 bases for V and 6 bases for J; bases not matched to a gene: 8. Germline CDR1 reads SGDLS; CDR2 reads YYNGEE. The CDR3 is CASSLGTGDGDTQYF. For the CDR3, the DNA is TGTGCCAGCAGCCTTGGGACAGGGGACGGGGATACGCAGTATTTT.

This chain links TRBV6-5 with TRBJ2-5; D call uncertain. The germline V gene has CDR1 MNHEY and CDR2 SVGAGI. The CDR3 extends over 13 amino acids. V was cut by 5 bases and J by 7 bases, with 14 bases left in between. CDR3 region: CASSIDNGLTQYF. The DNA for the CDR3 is TGTGCCAGCAGTATCGACAATGGGCTGACCCAGTACTTC.

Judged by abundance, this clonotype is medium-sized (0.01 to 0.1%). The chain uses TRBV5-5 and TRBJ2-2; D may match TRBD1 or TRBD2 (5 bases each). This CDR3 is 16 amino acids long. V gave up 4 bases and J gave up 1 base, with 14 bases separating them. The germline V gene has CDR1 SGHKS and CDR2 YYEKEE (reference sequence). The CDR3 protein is CASSSHGAMNTGELFF. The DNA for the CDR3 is TGTGCCAGCAGCAGTCACGGGGCCATGAACACCGGGGAGCTGTTTTTT.

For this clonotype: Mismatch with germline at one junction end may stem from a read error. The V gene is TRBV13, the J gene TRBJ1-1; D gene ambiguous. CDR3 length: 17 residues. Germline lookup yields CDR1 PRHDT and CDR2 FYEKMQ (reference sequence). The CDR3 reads CTSSLGGFGIGGTEAFF. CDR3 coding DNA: TGCACCAGCAGCTTAGGAGGGTTTGGTATTGGTGGCACTGAAGCTTTCTTT.

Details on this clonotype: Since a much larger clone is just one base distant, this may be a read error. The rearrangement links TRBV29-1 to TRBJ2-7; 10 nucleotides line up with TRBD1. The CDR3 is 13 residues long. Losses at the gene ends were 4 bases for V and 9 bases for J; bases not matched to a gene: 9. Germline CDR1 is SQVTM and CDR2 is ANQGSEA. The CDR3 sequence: CSVVDGTGARQYF. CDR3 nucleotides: TGCAGCGTTGTTGACGGGACAGGGGCCAGGCAGTACTTC.

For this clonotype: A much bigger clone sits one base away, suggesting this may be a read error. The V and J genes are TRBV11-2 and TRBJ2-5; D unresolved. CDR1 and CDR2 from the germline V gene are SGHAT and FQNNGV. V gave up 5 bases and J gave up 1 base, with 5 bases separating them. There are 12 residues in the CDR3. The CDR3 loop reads CASSIAQETQYF. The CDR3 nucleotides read TGTGCCAGCAGCATAGCCCAAGAGACCCAGTACTTC.

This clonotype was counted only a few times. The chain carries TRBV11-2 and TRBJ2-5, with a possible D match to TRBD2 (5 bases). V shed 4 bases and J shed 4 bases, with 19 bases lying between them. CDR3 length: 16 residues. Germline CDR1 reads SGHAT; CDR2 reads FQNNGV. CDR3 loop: CASSYSRGSARETQYF. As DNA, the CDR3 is TGTGCCAGCAGCTACTCCCGTGGTAGCGCAAGAGAGACCCAGTACTTC.

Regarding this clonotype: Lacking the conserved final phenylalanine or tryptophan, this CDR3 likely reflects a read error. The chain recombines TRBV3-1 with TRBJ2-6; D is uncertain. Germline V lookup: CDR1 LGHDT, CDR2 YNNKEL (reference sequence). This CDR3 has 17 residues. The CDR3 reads CANSQDGGYSGANVLTL. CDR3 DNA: TGTGCCAACAGCCAAGATGGCGGTTACTCTGGGGCCAACGTCCTGACTTTG.

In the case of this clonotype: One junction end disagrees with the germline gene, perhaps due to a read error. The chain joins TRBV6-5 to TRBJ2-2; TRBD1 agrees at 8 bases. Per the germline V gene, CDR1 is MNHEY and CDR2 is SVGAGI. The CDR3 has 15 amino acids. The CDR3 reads CASNPRTGFTWELLF. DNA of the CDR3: TGTGCCAGCAATCCGCGGACAGGGTTCACCTGGGAGCTGCTTTTT.

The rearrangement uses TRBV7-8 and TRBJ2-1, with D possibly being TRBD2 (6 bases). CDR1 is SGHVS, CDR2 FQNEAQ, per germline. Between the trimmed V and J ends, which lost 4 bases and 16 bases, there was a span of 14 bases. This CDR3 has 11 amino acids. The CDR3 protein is CASSWRGEEFF. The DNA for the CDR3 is TGTGCCAGCAGCTGGCGGGGTGAGGAATTCTTC.

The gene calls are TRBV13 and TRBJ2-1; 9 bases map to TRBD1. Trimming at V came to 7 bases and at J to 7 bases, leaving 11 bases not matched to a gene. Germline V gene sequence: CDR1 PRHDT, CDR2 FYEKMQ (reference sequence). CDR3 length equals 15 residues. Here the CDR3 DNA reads TGTGCCAGCACCCCGGGACAGGGACCGTGGAATGAGCAGTTCTTC. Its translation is CASTPGQGPWNEQFF.

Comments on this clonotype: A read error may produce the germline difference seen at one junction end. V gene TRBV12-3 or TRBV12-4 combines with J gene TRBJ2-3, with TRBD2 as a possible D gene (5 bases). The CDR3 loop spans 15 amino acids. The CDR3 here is CARSFPSPSIDTQYF. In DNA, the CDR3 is TGTGCCAGGAGTTTTCCCTCTCCTAGCATAGATACGCAGTATTTT.

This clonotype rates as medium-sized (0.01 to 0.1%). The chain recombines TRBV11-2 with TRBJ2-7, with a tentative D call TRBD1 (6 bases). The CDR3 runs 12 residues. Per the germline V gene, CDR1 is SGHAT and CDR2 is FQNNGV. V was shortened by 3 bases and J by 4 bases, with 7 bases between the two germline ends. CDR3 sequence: CASSLRGYEQYF. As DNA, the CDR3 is TGTGCCAGCAGCTTGAGGGGGTACGAGCAGTACTTC.

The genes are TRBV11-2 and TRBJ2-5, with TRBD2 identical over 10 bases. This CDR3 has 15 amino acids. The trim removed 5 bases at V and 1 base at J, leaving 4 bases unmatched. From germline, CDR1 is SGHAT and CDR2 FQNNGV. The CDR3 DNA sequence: TGTGCCAGCAGCATGGGACTAGCGATCCAAGAGACCCAGTACTTC. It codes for CASSMGLAIQETQYF.

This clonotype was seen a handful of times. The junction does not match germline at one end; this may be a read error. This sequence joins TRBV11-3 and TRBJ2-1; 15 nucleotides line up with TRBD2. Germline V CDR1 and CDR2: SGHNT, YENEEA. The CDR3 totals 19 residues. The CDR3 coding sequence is TGTGCCAGCAGCGCCGGACACGGGGGACTAGCGGGAGGATTCAATGAGCAGTTCTTT. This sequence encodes CASSAGHGGLAGGFNEQFF.

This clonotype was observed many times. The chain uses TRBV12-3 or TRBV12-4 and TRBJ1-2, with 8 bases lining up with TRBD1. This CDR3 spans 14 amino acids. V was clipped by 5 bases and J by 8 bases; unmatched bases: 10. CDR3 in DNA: TGTGCCAGCAGTCCTCCCCGGACAGGGCTCGGCTACACCTTC. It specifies CASSPPRTGLGYTF.

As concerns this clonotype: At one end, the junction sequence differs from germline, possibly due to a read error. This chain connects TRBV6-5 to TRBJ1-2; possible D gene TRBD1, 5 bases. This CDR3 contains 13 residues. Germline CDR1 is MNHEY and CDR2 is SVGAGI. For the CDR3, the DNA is TGTGCCAGCAATCCCATGACAGACTATGGCTACAACTTC. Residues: CASNPMTDYGYNF.

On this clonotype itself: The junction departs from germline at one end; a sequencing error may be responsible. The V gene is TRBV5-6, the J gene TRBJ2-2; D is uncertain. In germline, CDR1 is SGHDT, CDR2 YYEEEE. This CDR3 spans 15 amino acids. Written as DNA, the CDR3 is TGTGCCATCAGATTGGCACCCAGAGTCACCGAGGAGCTGTTTTTT. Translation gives CAIRLAPRVTEELFF.

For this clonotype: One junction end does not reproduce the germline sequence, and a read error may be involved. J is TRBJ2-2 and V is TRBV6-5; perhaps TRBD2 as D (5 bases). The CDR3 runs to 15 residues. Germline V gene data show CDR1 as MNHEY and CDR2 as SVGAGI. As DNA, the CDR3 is TGTGCCAGCACTCCGCGGAGAGGGTTCACCGGTGAGCTGTTTTTT. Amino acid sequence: CASTPRRGFTGELFF.

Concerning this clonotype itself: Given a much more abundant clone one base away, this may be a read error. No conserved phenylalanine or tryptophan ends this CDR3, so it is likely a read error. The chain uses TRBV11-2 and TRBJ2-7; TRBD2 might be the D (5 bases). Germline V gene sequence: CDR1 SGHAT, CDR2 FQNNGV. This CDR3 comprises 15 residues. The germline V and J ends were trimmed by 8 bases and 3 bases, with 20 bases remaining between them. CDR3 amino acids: CASGSPSGGRYEQYY. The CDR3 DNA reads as TGTGCCAGCGGCTCTCCGAGTGGAGGCCGCTACGAGCAGTACTAC.

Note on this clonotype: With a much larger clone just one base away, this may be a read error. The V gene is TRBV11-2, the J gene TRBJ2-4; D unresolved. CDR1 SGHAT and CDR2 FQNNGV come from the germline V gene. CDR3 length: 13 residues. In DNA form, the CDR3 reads TGTGCCAACAGCTTAGAGCCCAAAAACATTCAGTACTTC. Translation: CANSLEPKNIQYF. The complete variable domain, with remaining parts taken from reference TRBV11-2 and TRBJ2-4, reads EAGVAQSPRYKIIEKRQSVAFWCNPISGHATLYWYQQILGQGPKLLIQFQNNGVVDDSQLPKDRFSAERLKGVDSTLKIQPAKLEDSAVYLCANSLEPKNIQYFGAGTRLSVL.